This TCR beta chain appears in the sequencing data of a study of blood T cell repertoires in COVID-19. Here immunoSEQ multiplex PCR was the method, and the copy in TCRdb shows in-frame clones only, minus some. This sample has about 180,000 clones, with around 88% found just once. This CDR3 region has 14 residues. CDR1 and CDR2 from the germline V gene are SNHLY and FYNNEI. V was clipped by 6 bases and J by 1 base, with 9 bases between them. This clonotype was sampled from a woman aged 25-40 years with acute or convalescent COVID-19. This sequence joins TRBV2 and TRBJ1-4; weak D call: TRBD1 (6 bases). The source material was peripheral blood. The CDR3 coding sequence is TGTGCCAGCAGCGAACAGGGAACTAATGAAAAACTGTTTTTT. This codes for CASSEQGTNEKLFF.